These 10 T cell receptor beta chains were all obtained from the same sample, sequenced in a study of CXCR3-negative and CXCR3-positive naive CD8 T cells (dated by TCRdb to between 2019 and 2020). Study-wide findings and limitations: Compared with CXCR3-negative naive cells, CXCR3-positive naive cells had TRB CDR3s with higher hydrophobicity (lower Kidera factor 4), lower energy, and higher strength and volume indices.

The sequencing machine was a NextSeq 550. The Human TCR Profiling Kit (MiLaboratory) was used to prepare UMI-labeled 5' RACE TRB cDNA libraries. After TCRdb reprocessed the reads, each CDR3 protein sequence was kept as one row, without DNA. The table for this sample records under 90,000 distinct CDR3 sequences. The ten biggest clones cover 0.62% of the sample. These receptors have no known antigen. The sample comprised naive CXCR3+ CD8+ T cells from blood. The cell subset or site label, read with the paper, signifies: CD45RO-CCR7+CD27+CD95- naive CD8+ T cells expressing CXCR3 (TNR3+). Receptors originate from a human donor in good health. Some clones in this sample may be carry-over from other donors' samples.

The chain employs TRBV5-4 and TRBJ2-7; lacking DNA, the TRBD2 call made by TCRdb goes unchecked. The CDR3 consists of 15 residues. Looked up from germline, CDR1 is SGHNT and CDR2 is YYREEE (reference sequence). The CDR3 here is CASSLERGSSYEQYF.

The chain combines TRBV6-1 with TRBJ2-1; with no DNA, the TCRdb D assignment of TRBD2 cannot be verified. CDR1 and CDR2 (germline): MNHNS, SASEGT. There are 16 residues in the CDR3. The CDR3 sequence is CASRETSGVNYNEQFF.

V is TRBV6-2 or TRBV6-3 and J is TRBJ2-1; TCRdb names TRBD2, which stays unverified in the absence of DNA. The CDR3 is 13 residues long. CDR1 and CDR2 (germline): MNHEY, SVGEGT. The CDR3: CASSSGHYNEQFF.

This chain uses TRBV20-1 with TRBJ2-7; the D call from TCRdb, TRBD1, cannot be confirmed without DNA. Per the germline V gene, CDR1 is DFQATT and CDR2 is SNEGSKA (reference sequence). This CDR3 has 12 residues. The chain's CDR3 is CSLGGQLYEQYF.

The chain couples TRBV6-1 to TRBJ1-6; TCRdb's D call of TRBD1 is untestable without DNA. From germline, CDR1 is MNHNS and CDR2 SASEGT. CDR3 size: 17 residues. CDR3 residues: CASSDHGDRLYNSPLHF.

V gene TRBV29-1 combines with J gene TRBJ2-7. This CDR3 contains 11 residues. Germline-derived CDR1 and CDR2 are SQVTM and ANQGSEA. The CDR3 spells CSVGRNYEQYF.

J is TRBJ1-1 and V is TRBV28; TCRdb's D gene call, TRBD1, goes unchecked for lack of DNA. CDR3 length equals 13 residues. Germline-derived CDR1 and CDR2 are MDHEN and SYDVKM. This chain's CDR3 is CANPTGDNTEAFF.

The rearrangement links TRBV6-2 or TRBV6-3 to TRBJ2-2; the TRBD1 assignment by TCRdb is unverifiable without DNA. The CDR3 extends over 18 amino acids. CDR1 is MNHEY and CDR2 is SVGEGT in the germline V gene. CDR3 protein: CASRTLRVGQEDPGELFF.

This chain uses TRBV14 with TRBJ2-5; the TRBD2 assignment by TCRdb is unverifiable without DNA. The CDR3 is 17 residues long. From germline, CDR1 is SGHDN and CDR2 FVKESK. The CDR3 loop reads CASSQGPSGRLEETQYF.

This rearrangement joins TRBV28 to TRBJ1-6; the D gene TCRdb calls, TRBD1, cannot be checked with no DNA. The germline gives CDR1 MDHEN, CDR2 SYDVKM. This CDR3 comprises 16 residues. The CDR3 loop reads CASSWTPGQQNSPLHF.